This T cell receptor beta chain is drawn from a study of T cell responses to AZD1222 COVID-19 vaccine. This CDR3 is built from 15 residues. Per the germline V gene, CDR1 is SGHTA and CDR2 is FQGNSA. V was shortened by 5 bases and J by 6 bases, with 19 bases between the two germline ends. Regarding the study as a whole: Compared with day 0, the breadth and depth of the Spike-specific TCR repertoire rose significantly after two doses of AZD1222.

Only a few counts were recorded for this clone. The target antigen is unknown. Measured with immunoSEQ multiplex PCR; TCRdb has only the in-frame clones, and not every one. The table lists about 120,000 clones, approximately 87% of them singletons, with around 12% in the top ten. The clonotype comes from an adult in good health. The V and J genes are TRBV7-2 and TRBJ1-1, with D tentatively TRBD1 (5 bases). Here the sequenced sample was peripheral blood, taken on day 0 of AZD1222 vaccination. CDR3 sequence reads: CASSQRSGRDAEAFF. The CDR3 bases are TGTGCCAGCAGCCAAAGGTCCGGACGGGACGCTGAAGCTTTCTTT.